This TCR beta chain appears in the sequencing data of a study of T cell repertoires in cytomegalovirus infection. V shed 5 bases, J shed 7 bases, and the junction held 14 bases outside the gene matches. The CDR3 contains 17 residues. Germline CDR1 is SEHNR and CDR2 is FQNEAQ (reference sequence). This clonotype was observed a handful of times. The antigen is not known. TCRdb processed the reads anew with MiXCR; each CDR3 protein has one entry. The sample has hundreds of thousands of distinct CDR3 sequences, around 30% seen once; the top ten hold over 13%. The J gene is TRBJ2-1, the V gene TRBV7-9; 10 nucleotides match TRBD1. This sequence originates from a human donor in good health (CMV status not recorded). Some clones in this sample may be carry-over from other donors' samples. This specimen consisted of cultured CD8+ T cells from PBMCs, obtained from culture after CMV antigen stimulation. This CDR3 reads CASSTPGQGPLLNEQFF. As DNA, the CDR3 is TGTGCCAGCAGCACACCGGGACAGGGGCCCCTTCTGAATGAGCAGTTCTTC.